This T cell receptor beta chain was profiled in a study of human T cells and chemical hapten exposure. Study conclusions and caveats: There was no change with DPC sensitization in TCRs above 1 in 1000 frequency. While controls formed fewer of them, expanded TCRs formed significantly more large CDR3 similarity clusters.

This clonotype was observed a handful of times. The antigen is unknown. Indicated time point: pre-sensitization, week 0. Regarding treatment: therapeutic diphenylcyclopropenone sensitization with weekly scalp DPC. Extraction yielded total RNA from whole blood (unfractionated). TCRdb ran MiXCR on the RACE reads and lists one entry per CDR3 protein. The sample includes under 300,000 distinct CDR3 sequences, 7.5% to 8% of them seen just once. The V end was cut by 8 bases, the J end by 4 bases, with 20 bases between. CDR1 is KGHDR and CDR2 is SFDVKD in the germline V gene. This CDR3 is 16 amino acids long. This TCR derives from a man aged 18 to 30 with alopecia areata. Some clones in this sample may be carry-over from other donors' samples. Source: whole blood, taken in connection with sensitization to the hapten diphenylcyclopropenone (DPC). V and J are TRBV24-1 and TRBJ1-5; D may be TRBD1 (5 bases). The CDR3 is CATTGLAPKRNQPQHF. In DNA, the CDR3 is TGTGCCACCACAGGGTTGGCGCCCAAGCGAAATCAGCCCCAGCATTTT.